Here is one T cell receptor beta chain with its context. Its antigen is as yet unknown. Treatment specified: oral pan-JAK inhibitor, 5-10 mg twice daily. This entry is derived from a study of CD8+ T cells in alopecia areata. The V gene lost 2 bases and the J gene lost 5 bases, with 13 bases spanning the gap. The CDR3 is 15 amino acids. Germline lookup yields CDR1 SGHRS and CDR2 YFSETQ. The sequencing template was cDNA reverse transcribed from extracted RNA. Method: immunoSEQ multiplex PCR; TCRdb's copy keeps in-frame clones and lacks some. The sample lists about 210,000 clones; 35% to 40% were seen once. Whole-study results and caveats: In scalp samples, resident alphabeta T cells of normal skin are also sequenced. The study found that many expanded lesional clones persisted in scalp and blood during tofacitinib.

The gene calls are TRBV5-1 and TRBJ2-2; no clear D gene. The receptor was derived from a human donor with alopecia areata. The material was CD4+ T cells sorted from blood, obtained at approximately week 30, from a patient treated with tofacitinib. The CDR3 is CASSFLGLMTGELFF. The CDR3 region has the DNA TGCGCCAGCAGCTTTTTAGGGTTAATGACCGGGGAGCTGTTTTTT.